Listed below are T cell receptor beta chains from one sample, sequenced in a study of blood T cell repertoires in COVID-19. The assay was immunoSEQ multiplex PCR, and TCRdb's table has in-frame clones only and misses some. The sample lists about 240,000 clones, about 90% occurring once. The sequencing input was peripheral blood. These receptors were taken from a man in his fifties or sixties with acute or convalescent COVID-19. Both conserved end residues are part of each CDR3. The D gene is left open where the match is weak. Rows may omit the clone size; those that give it use once, few, many or a size class.

v_gene,abundance,d_gene,j_gene,CDR3aa,CDR3nt
TRBV10-2,NA,NA,TRBJ1-3,CASSETARSSGNTIYF,TGCGCCAGCAGTGAGACCGCGAGGAGCTCTGGAAACACCATATATTTT
TRBV24-1,NA,NA,TRBJ2-1,CATSDLPGGSPYNEQFF,TGTGCCACCAGTGATTTACCTGGGGGGAGTCCCTACAATGAGCAGTTCTTC
TRBV28,NA,TRBD1,TRBJ2-7,CASSLRTGGYEQYF,TGTGCCAGCAGTCTGCGGACAGGCGGCTACGAGCAGTACTTC
TRBV6-5,NA,TRBD1,TRBJ1-2,CASSSRTGDGYTF,TGTGCCAGCAGTTCCCGGACAGGGGATGGCTACACCTTC
TRBV15,NA,TRBD1,TRBJ1-1,CATSRGQGANTEAFF,TGTGCCACCAGCAGGGGACAGGGGGCTAACACTGAAGCTTTCTTT
TRBV19,NA,TRBD1,TRBJ1-5,CASSIEGQSNQPQHF,TGTGCCAGTAGTATAGAGGGACAGAGCAATCAGCCCCAGCATTTT
TRBV28,once,NA,TRBJ1-3,CASSLLYGNSGNTIYF,TGTGCCAGCAGTTTACTGTACGGGAACTCTGGAAACACCATATATTTT
TRBV3-1/TRBV3-2,NA,NA,TRBJ2-1,CASSPDSSNEQFF,TGTGCCAGCAGTCCGGACTCCTCCAATGAGCAGTTCTTC
TRBV6-6,few,TRBD1,TRBJ1-5,CASSPHDPYRGVNQPQHF,TGTGCCAGCAGTCCACACGACCCCTACAGGGGTGTCAATCAGCCCCAGCATTTT
TRBV4-2,NA,NA,TRBJ2-2,CASSQNIRLSLTGELFF,TGTGCCAGCAGCCAGAACATAAGACTCTCCCTCACCGGGGAGCTGTTTTTT
TRBV30,NA,NA,TRBJ1-4,CAWSPGSTMTKLFF,TGTGCCTGGAGCCCGGGATCTACAATGACAAAACTGTTTTTT
TRBV28,NA,TRBD1,TRBJ2-5,CASRPDREKTQYF,TGTGCCAGCAGACCCGACAGGGAAAAGACCCAGTACTTC
TRBV6-2/TRBV6-3,NA,NA,TRBJ2-3,CASSSGASISQYF,TGTGCCAGCAGTTCAGGCGCTTCTATTTCGCAGTATTTT
TRBV5-6,NA,NA,TRBJ1-1,CASSLLGVRNTEAFF,TGTGCCAGCAGCTTGCTAGGGGTGAGGAACACTGAAGCTTTCTTT
TRBV20-1,NA,TRBD2,TRBJ2-7,CSASGGRFEQYF,TGCAGTGCTAGTGGCGGGAGATTCGAGCAGTACTTC
TRBV5-4,many,NA,TRBJ2-7,CASRRPGNEQYF,TGTGCCAGCAGACGCCCGGGGAACGAGCAGTACTTC
TRBV6-5,few,TRBD2,TRBJ2-3,CASSLIAGADTQYF,TGTGCCAGCAGTTTGATAGCGGGGGCGGATACGCAGTATTTT
TRBV7-2,NA,NA,TRBJ2-1,CASSFITSEQFF,TGTGCCAGCAGCTTCATAACTAGCGAGCAGTTCTTC
TRBV5-6,NA,NA,TRBJ1-5,CASSPARGQPQHF,TGTGCCAGCAGCCCCGCCAGAGGTCAGCCCCAGCATTTT
TRBV3-1/TRBV3-2,NA,NA,TRBJ1-1,CASSQWSRQNTEAFF,TGTGCCAGCAGCCAATGGAGTAGGCAGAACACTGAAGCTTTCTTT
TRBV4-2,NA,TRBD2,TRBJ2-3,CASSQGAGDTDTQYF,TGTGCCAGCAGCCAAGGTGCGGGAGACACAGATACGCAGTATTTT
TRBV11-2,NA,TRBD1,TRBJ1-3,CASSLDRGQGITIYF,TGTGCCAGCAGCTTAGATAGGGGACAGGGAATCACCATATATTTT
TRBV3-1/TRBV3-2,NA,TRBD1,TRBJ2-7,CASSQNTGTGDEQYF,TGTGCCAGCAGCCAAAACACCGGGACAGGGGACGAGCAGTACTTC
TRBV27,once,TRBD2,TRBJ2-1,CASRWAGTSINEQFF,TGTGCCAGCAGATGGGCGGGGACTAGCATTAATGAGCAGTTCTTC
TRBV7-3,NA,NA,TRBJ2-1,CASSSVSPPYNEQFF,TGTGCCAGCAGCTCCGTGAGCCCTCCCTACAATGAGCAGTTCTTC
TRBV29-1,once,NA,TRBJ2-3,CSVAAGLTDTQYF,TGCAGCGTTGCGGCAGGGTTAACAGATACGCAGTATTTT
TRBV5-1,NA,TRBD1,TRBJ2-2,CASSLGGTGNTGELFF,TGCGCCAGCAGCTTGGGAGGGACAGGGAACACCGGGGAGCTGTTTTTT
TRBV5-8,NA,TRBD1,TRBJ1-5,CASSLGDRGSNQPQHF,TGTGCCAGCAGCTTGGGGGACAGGGGTAGCAATCAGCCCCAGCATTTT
TRBV19,NA,NA,TRBJ2-6,CASRSPSGANVLTF,TGTGCCAGTAGATCCCCATCTGGGGCCAACGTCCTGACTTTC
TRBV30,NA,TRBD2,TRBJ2-3,CAWSHGLGLPGADTQYF,TGTGCCTGGAGCCACGGACTGGGACTACCCGGCGCAGATACGCAGTATTTT
TRBV7-2,NA,TRBD1,TRBJ1-5,CASSSPGTGVSNQPQHF,TGTGCCAGCAGCTCGCCCGGGACAGGGGTTAGCAATCAGCCCCAGCATTTT
TRBV28,few,NA,TRBJ1-1,CASSLLSGAFF,TGTGCCAGCAGTTTACTCTCCGGAGCTTTCTTT
TRBV4-2,NA,TRBD1,TRBJ1-5,CASSQSHRGSNQPQHF,TGTGCCAGCAGCCAAAGCCACAGGGGTAGCAATCAGCCCCAGCATTTT
TRBV7-3,few,TRBD1,TRBJ1-1,CASSFVREQGANKNTEAFF,TGTGCCAGCAGCTTTGTTCGAGAGCAGGGGGCGAACAAGAACACTGAAGCTTTCTTT
TRBV25-1,NA,NA,TRBJ2-5,CASTSGETQYF,TGTGCCAGCACGTCCGGAGAGACCCAGTACTTC
TRBV19,NA,TRBD2,TRBJ2-7,CASRDPSGVTYEQYF,TGTGCCAGTAGGGACCCTAGCGGGGTTACCTACGAGCAGTACTTC
TRBV6-4,NA,TRBD2,TRBJ2-2,CASSASRAGGPNTGELFF,TGTGCCAGCAGTGCCTCACGGGCGGGAGGGCCCAACACCGGGGAGCTGTTTTTT
TRBV11-3,few,NA,TRBJ1-1,CASSLEQETAEAFF,TGTGCCAGCAGCTTAGAACAGGAAACGGCTGAAGCTTTCTTT
TRBV7-9,NA,TRBD1,TRBJ1-1,CASSFSTGGLNTEAFF,TGTGCCAGCAGCTTTTCGACAGGGGGGTTGAACACTGAAGCTTTCTTT
TRBV5-6,NA,NA,TRBJ1-1,CASSLLAGQGTEAFF,TGTGCCAGCAGCTTGCTGGCAGGGCAAGGCACTGAAGCTTTCTTT
TRBV15,NA,NA,TRBJ2-5,CATSRDLQQETQYF,TGTGCCACCAGCAGAGATCTACAGCAAGAGACCCAGTACTTC
TRBV7-2,NA,NA,TRBJ1-5,CASSTRGDQPQHF,TGTGCCAGCAGCACCAGGGGCGACCAGCCCCAGCATTTT
TRBV25-1,NA,NA,TRBJ1-1,CASSAIGNTEAFF,TGTGCCAGCAGTGCCATCGGGAACACTGAAGCTTTCTTT
TRBV6-5,NA,TRBD2,TRBJ2-7,CASISTSGSSYEQYF,TGTGCCAGCATCTCGACTAGCGGGAGCTCCTACGAGCAGTACTTC
TRBV19,NA,NA,TRBJ1-2,CASIGGARNYGYTF,TGTGCCAGTATAGGTGGGGCCCGGAACTATGGCTACACCTTC
TRBV11-3,NA,NA,TRBJ2-1,CASSLGQAYNEQFF,TGTGCCAGCAGCTTAGGACAGGCATACAATGAGCAGTTCTTC
TRBV9,NA,TRBD2,TRBJ2-3,CASSDSGRMTDTQYF,TGTGCCAGCAGCGACAGCGGGAGGATGACAGATACGCAGTATTTT
TRBV27,NA,TRBD1,TRBJ1-1,CASSSQGARDTEAFF,TGTGCCAGCAGTTCCCAGGGGGCAAGGGACACTGAAGCTTTCTTT
TRBV18,once,NA,TRBJ1-2,CASSPDRDYGYTF,TGTGCCAGCTCACCTGACAGAGACTATGGCTACACCTTC
TRBV5-1,once,TRBD1,TRBJ1-2,CASSWDRGNYGYTF,TGCGCCAGCAGCTGGGACAGGGGCAACTATGGCTACACCTTC
TRBV30,NA,TRBD2,TRBJ2-3,CAWSDPGWTRVSDTQYF,TGTGCCTGGAGTGACCCGGGTTGGACTAGAGTGTCAGATACGCAGTATTTT
TRBV9,NA,TRBD1,TRBJ2-1,CASSVGTGALGYNEQFF,TGTGCCAGCAGCGTAGGGACAGGGGCCCTCGGGTACAATGAGCAGTTCTTC
TRBV5-1,once,NA,TRBJ2-7,CASSSTDTSYEQYF,TGCGCCAGCAGCTCTACAGATACGTCCTACGAGCAGTACTTC
TRBV7-8,NA,TRBD1,TRBJ1-1,CASSLLGQGTEAFF,TGTGCCAGCAGCTTATTGGGACAGGGCACTGAAGCTTTCTTT
TRBV6-2/TRBV6-3,NA,NA,TRBJ2-3,CASSYSMVATSGWGTDTQYF,TGTGCCAGCAGTTACTCGATGGTAGCGACAAGTGGGTGGGGCACAGATACGCAGTATTTT
TRBV28,NA,NA,TRBJ1-4,CASRTWGGSTNEKLFF,TGTGCCAGCAGGACTTGGGGGGGATCAACTAATGAAAAACTGTTTTTT
TRBV28,NA,TRBD1,TRBJ2-7,CASRTGGRYEQYF,TGTGCCAGTCGGACAGGGGGCCGCTACGAGCAGTACTTC